The 22 T cell receptor beta chains given below trace back to one sample, sequenced in a study of cytomegalovirus exposure and HLA in healthy donors. The PCR made use of 60 Vbeta and 13 Jbeta primers. TCRdb keeps only in-frame clones here, not all; method: immunoSEQ multiplex PCR. The sample gives over 80,000 clones, approximately 80% of which show up once; roughly 3% is in the top ten. Material: PBMCs. Source of these receptors: a middle-aged woman in good health and CMV-seronegative.

The chain links TRBV9 to TRBJ2-1; 8 bases fit TRBD2. The CDR3 sequence is 14 residues long. Germline V gene data show CDR1 as SGDLS and CDR2 as YYNGEE. Trimming cost V 1 base and J 6 bases; bases outside gene matches: 3. CDR3 nucleotides: TGTGCCAGCAGCGTAAGCGGGAGTGTCAATGAGCAGTTCTTC. Translating it yields CASSVSGSVNEQFF.

This rearrangement joins TRBV5-1 to TRBJ1-4, with D possibly being TRBD1 (5 bases). This CDR3 region has 15 residues. V was trimmed by 0 bases and J by 6 bases, leaving 12 bases between them. Germline loops: CDR1 SGHRS, CDR2 YFSETQ. CDR3 sequence (DNA): TGCGCCAGCAGCTTGGGTGGCAGGGATCATGAAAAACTGTTTTTT. The encoded protein is CASSLGGRDHEKLFF.

V usage is TRBV7-2 and J usage is TRBJ2-7; TRBD2 is a possible D gene (5 bases). V lost 6 bases, J lost 1 base, and 22 bases lay in between. Germline-derived CDR1 and CDR2 are SGHTA and FQGNSA. CDR3 length: 17 amino acids. The CDR3 loop is CASSPPPGIRLSYEQYF. CDR3 sequence (DNA): TGTGCCAGCAGTCCCCCCCCGGGGATTCGACTTTCCTACGAGCAGTACTTC. Full variable domain (remainder filled in from reference TRBV7-2 and TRBJ2-7): GAGVSQSPSNKVTEKGKDVELRCDPISGHTALYWYRQSLGQGLEFLIYFQGNSAPDKSGLPSDRFSAERTGGSVSTLTIQRTQQEDSAVYLCASSPPPGIRLSYEQYFGPGTRLTVT.

The chain uses TRBV27 and TRBJ2-7, with TRBD1 matching 7 bases. V lost 8 bases to trimming and J lost 0 bases; unmatched junction nucleotides: 10. Germline lookup yields CDR1 MNHEY and CDR2 SMNVEV (reference sequence). The CDR3 has 15 residues. In nucleotides, the CDR3 is TGTGCCAGCCGAAAAATGACAGGGATCTCCTACGAGCAGTACTTC. It codes for CASRKMTGISYEQYF.

This clone was counted a single time. This chain uses TRBV5-6 with TRBJ1-5; D remains unclear. Germline-derived CDR1 and CDR2 are SGHDT and YYEEEE. V lost 0 bases and J lost 7, with 17 bases in between. This CDR3 is built from 16 residues. The CDR3 spells CASSLAPGFPRQPQHF. CDR3 nucleotides: TGTGCCAGCAGCTTGGCACCGGGTTTCCCTAGACAGCCCCAGCATTTT.

The V and J genes are TRBV6-1 and TRBJ2-5; weak D call: TRBD2 (6 bases). Trimming left V 3 bases short and J 4 bases short, with 15 bases between. Looked up from germline, CDR1 is MNHNS and CDR2 is SASEGT. The CDR3 is made up of 15 amino acids. Written as DNA, the CDR3 is TGTGCCAGCAGTGAGGGGGGAAATACGCCAGAGACCCAGTACTTC. Its protein product is CASSEGGNTPETQYF.

This clone appeared once. The rearrangement joins TRBV19 to TRBJ2-7, with D tentatively TRBD1 (7 bases). Germline lookup yields CDR1 LNHDA and CDR2 SQIVND (reference sequence). The CDR3 contains 14 residues. Trimming left V 2 bases short and J 6 bases short, with 14 bases between. The CDR3 DNA reads TGTGCCAGTAGTATACAGGGGGGCGTGGGCGAGCAGTACTTC. Translation gives CASSIQGGVGEQYF.

The J gene is TRBJ2-7, the V gene TRBV28; perhaps TRBD2 as D (6 bases). Looked up from germline, CDR1 is MDHEN and CDR2 is SYDVKM. Trimming removed 5 bases from V and 6 bases from J, with 17 bases in between. The CDR3 loop spans 14 amino acids. The CDR3 is CASSLQVGGAEQYF. CDR3 coding DNA: TGTGCCAGCAGTCTACAAGTGGGCGGGGCCGAGCAGTACTTC.

Note on this clone: One junction end does not reproduce the germline sequence, and a read error may be involved. The chain uses TRBV28 and TRBJ2-1; possibly TRBD1 for D (6 bases). The length of the CDR3 is 14 residues. Germline V gene sequence: CDR1 MDHEN, CDR2 SYDVKM. The CDR3 region is CASNLFTGTGSTFF. The CDR3 nucleotides read TGTGCCAGCAATTTATTTACAGGGACGGGGAGTACGTTCTTC.

This chain connects TRBV2 to TRBJ2-5; 7 bases match TRBD1. Germline lookup yields CDR1 SNHLY and CDR2 FYNNEI. CDR3 length equals 15 residues. V dropped 5 bases and J dropped 5; count of bases not matched to a gene: 11. CDR3 DNA: TGTGCCAGCAGTTTTACTATAGGGGGCGGTGAGACCCAGTACTTC. Amino acid sequence: CASSFTIGGGETQYF.

The chain employs TRBV14 and TRBJ1-1; D is unresolved. The CDR3 length is 16 residues. Per germline, CDR1 SGHDN and CDR2 FVKESK. Trimming shortened V by 3 bases and J by 8 bases, and 22 bases separated the two germline ends. DNA for the CDR3: TGTGCCAGCAGCCACGGCGGTGGCAGCCCGAGAGAGGAAGCTTTCTTT. Its protein is CASSHGGGSPREEAFF.

The rearrangement joins TRBV2 to TRBJ2-3; D unresolved. V was pared by 7 bases and J by 6 bases, with 14 bases between. The length of the CDR3 is 13 residues. Germline-derived CDR1 and CDR2 are SNHLY and FYNNEI. The CDR3 region is CASIRGPGDTQYF. The CDR3 DNA reads as TGTGCCAGCATCCGAGGTCCCGGGGATACGCAGTATTTT. Supplemented by reference TRBV2 and TRBJ2-3, the full variable domain reads EPEVTQTPSHQVTQMGQEVILRCVPISNHLYFYWYRQILGQKVEFLVSFYNNEISEKSEIFDDQFSVERPDGSNFTLKIRSTKLEDSAMYFCASIRGPGDTQYFGPGTRLTVL.

The V call is TRBV7-9, the J call TRBJ2-3, with 8 bases that match TRBD2. With 7 bases clipped from V and 0 bases from J, the junction kept 6 bases outside the gene matches. The germline V gene has CDR1 SEHNR and CDR2 FQNEAQ (reference sequence). The CDR3 is 15 amino acids. The CDR3 bases are TGTGCCAGCACCAGTCCTAGCGGGAGCACAGATACGCAGTATTTT. Protein sequence: CASTSPSGSTDTQYF.

CDR3 residues: CASSLTGSNEQFF. For the CDR3, the DNA is TGTGCCAGCAGTTTGACAGGGTCCAATGAGCAGTTCTTC. J is TRBJ2-1 and V is TRBV6-4; 7 bases fit TRBD1. Germline CDR1 MRHNA, CDR2 SNTAGT. The CDR3 loop spans 13 amino acids. With 5 bases clipped from V and 6 bases from J, the junction kept 4 bases outside the gene matches.

The chain joins TRBV28 to TRBJ1-5; no clear D gene. Germline V CDR1 and CDR2: MDHEN, SYDVKM. V dropped 3 bases and J dropped 1 base, with 10 bases sitting between them. The CDR3 covers 15 residues. CDR3 in amino acids: CASSFRSFSNQPQHF. CDR3 nucleotides: TGTGCCAGCAGTTTTCGGTCCTTCAGCAATCAGCCCCAGCATTTT.

The chain carries TRBV6-6 and TRBJ2-7, with no clear D. V was cut by 7 bases and J by 5 bases, with 18 bases left in between. There are 14 residues in the CDR3. Germline V gives CDR1 MNHNY, CDR2 SVGAGI (reference sequence). DNA of the CDR3: TGTGCCAGCACCCCGAATAGCCTATCACACGAGCAGTACTTC. Translated: CASTPNSLSHEQYF.

The chain recombines TRBV25-1 with TRBJ1-2; unclear D gene. V dropped 3 bases and J dropped 4 bases, with 9 bases sitting between them. Germline V CDR1 and CDR2: MGHDK, SYGVNS. The CDR3 loop spans 13 amino acids. CDR3 sequence reads: CASSDRDFYGYTF. In DNA, the CDR3 is TGTGCCAGCAGTGATAGAGACTTCTATGGCTACACCTTC.

The chain joins TRBV6-4 to TRBJ2-3, with 8 nucleotides matching TRBD1. Looked up from germline, CDR1 is MRHNA and CDR2 is SNTAGT. CDR3 size: 15 residues. V dropped 4 bases and J dropped 4; count of bases not matched to a gene: 7. CDR3 in DNA: TGTGCCAGCAGTGCTACAGGGGGAGGTGCAGATACGCAGTATTTT. Translated, it gives CASSATGGGADTQYF.

This sequence joins TRBV11-2 and TRBJ1-2; 11 bases line up with TRBD1. V was clipped by 5 bases and J by 4 bases; unmatched bases: 12. This CDR3 has 17 amino acids. Germline CDR1 is SGHAT and CDR2 is FQNNGV. CDR3 DNA sequence: TGTGCCAGCAGCCTCCCGGGACAGGGGGGGTACGGCTATGGCTACACCTTC. Translation gives CASSLPGQGGYGYGYTF.

This clone was recorded a few times. The V and J genes are TRBV5-1 and TRBJ2-3; maybe TRBD2 (5 bases). The CDR3 has 14 residues. Per germline, CDR1 SGHRS and CDR2 YFSETQ. V shed 7 bases and J shed 0 bases, with 12 bases lying between them. The DNA of the CDR3 is TGCGCCAGCCGCGCTGAGGGCAGCACAGATACGCAGTATTTT. Its protein is CASRAEGSTDTQYF.

This rearrangement joins TRBV7-8 to TRBJ2-2, with D hard to call. Germline V gives CDR1 SGHVS, CDR2 FQNEAQ. This CDR3 has 15 amino acids. V was cut by 2 bases and J by 3 bases, with 10 bases left in between. CDR3 region: CASSLFRSDTGELFF. The CDR3 nucleotides read TGTGCCAGCAGCTTATTTAGATCTGACACCGGGGAGCTGTTTTTT.

This clone has only a few counts. This chain uses TRBV7-8 with TRBJ2-7; TRBD2 matches at 7 bases. The germline gives CDR1 SGHVS, CDR2 FQNEAQ. The CDR3 loop spans 16 amino acids. The trim removed 3 bases at V and 1 base at J, leaving 9 bases unmatched. The CDR3 loop is CASSFVGGRGSYEQYF. CDR3 sequence (DNA): TGTGCCAGCAGCTTCGTAGGAGGGAGGGGTTCCTACGAGCAGTACTTC.